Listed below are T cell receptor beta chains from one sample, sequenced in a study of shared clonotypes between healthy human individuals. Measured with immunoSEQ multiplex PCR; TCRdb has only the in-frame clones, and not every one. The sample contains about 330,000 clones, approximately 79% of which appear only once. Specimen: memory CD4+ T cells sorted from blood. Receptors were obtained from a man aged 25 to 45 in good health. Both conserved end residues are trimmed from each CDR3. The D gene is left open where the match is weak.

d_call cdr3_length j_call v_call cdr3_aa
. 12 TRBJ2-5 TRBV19 ASSILSGQETQY
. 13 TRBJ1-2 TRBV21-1 ASTLKTGYHYGYT
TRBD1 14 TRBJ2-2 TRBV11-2 ASSLLQGQYTGELF
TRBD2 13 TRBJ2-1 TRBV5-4 ASRSGTSGYNEQF
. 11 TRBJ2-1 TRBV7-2 ASSPISYNEQF
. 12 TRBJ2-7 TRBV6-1 ASSAGPISYEQY
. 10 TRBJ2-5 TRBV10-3 AISELLETQY
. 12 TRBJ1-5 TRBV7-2 ASSLEAGEKPQH
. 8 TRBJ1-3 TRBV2 ASGTGTIY
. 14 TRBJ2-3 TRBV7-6 ASSPAGTTSTDTQY
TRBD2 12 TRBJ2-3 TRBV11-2 ASRTSGRMDTQY
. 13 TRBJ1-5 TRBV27 ASSFDGRPNQPQH
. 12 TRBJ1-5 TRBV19 ASLNTGIGQPQH
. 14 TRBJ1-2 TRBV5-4 ASSHSGTGTLYGYT
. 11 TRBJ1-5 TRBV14 ASSQGIEQPQH
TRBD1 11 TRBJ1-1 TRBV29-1 SVGQGVFAEAF
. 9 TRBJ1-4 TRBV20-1 SARNGEKLF
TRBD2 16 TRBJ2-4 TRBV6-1 ASSEAITSGRSSFIQY
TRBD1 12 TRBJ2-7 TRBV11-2 ASSNYRGAYEQY
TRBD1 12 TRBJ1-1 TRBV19 ASSVTGVVTEAF
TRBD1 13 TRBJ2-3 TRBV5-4 ASSSTGKMADTQY
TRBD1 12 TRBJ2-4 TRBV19 ASSLGTGENIQY
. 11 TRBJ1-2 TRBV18 ASSSGRGYGYT
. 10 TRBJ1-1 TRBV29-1 SVDERDTEAF
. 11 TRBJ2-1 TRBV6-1 ASNGAAYNEQF
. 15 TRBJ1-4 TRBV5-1 ASSLAIMPGRNEKLF
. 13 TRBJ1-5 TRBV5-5 ASSLSPLSNQPQH
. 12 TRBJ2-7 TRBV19 ASSAIDTTYEQY
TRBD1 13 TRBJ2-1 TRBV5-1 ASSEQGAINNEQF
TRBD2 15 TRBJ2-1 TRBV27 ASTLLGLAGTYNEQF
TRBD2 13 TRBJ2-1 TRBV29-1 SVELPGGSYNEQF
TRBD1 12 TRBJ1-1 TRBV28 ASSPGTGSTEAF
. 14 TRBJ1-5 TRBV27 ASSLIAPGEGQPQH
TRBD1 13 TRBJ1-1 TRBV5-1 ASSLKGGAGTEAF
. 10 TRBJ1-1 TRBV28 ASSLLNTEAF
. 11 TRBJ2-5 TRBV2 ASSGGQAETQY
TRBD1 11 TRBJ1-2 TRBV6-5 AATRGPEYGYT
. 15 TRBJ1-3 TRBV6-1 ASSDPTTGLGGNTIY
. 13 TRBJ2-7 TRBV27 ASSLQGGPLLEQY
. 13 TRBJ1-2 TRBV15 ATSRDHKFTGGYT
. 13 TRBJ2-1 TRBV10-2 ASSLTPSSYNEQF
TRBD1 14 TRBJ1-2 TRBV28 ASSSEDRGLVNGYT
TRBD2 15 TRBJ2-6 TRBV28 ASSFWLAGSGANVLT
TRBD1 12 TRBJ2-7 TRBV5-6 ASTLFTGGNEQY
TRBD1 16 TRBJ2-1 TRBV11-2 ASSSLRGGTGMYNEQF
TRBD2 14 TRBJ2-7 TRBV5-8 ASSFRLAGATYEQY
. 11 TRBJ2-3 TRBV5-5 ASSTSSTDTQY
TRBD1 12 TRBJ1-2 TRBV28 ASSRLETGYGYT
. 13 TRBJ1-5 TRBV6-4 ASSAGKQRGQPQH
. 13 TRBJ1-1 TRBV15 ATSRGGSMNTEAF
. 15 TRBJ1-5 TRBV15 ATAIGPTLSSNQPQH
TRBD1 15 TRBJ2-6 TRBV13 ASSPKQGARGANVLT
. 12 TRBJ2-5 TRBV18 ASSQEAHQETQY